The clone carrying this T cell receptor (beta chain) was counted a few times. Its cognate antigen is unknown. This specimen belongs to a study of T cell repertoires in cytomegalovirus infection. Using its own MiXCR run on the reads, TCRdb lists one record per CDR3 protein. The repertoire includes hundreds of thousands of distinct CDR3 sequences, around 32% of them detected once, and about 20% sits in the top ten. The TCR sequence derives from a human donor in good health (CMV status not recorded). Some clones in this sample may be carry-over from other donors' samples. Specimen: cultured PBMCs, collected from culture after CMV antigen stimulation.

The CDR3 protein is CASSSYPWHTGELFF. The CDR3 coding sequence is TGTGCCAGCAGTTCTTACCCCTGGCACACCGGGGAGCTGTTTTTT. The chain carries TRBV6-6 and TRBJ2-2; D ambiguous. The length of the CDR3 is 15 residues. Germline CDR1 reads MNHNY; CDR2 reads SVGAGI (reference sequence). With 4 bases removed from V and 3 bases from J, the gap between germline ends came to 12 bases.